This T cell receptor beta chain was sequenced in a study of blood T cell repertoires in COVID-19. Study overall: Nucleic acid was either cDNA or gDNA, and it came from T cells, B-cell-depleted T cells, or PBMCs.

Method: immunoSEQ multiplex PCR; TCRdb's copy keeps in-frame clones and lacks some. The data hold 170,000 or so clones, with roughly four fifths observed a single time. This clone was recorded a few times. Germline-derived CDR1 and CDR2 are LNHDA and SQIVND (reference sequence). Trimming left V 3 bases short and J 3 bases short, with 12 bases between. The CDR3 length is 14 residues. This TCR came from a woman between 70 and 85 years old with COVID-19, enrolled during active disease. The chain employs TRBV19 and TRBJ2-7; perhaps TRBD1 as D (6 bases). Sequencing was done on a sample of peripheral blood. CDR3 nucleotides: TGTGCCAGTAGTATCTCAGGGGTTAACTACGAGCAGTACTTC. Translation: CASSISGVNYEQYF.